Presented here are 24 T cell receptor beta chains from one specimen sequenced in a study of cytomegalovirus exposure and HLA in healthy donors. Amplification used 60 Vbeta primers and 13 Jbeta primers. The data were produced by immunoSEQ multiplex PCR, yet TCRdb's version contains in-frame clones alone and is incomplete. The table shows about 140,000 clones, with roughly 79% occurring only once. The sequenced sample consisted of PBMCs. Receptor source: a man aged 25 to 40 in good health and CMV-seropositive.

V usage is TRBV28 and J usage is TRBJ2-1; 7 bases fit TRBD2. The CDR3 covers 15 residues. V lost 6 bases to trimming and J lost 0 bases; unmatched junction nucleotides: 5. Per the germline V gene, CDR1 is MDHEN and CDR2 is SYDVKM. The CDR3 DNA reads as TGTGCCAGCAGCTCGTGGGGGGGCTCCTACAATGAGCAGTTCTTC. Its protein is CASSSWGGSYNEQFF.

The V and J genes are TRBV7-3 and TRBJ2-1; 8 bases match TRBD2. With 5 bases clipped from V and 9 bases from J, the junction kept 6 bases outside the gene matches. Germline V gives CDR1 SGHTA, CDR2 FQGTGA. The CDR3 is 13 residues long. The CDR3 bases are TGTGCCAGCAGCACTCGGACTAGCCGTGAGCAGTTCTTC. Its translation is CASSTRTSREQFF.

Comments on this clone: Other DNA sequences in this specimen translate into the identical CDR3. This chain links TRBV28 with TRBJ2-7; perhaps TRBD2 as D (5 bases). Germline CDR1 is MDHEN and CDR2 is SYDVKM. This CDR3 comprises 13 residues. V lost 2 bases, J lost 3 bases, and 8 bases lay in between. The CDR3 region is CASSLGGLYEQYF. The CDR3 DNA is TGTGCCAGCAGTTTAGGCGGGCTCTACGAGCAGTACTTC.

CDR3 sequence (DNA): TGTGCCAGCTCAACTACAGGGCTGGACACTGAAGCTTTCTTT. It is translated as CASSTTGLDTEAFF. The J gene is TRBJ1-1, the V gene TRBV18; D possibly corresponds to TRBD1 (6 bases). V dropped 5 bases and J dropped 3 bases, with 13 bases sitting between them. This CDR3 is built from 14 residues. Germline CDR1 is KGHSH and CDR2 is LQKENI.

CDR3: CASSFFRGNQPQHF. In DNA, the CDR3 is TGTGCCAGCAGCTTTTTCAGGGGGAATCAGCCCCAGCATTTT. V gene TRBV7-8 combines with J gene TRBJ1-5; 7 bases agree with TRBD1. Trimming took 3 bases from V and 4 from J; bases not matched to a gene: 3. The CDR3 is 14 residues long. CDR1 is SGHVS and CDR2 is FQNEAQ in the germline V gene.

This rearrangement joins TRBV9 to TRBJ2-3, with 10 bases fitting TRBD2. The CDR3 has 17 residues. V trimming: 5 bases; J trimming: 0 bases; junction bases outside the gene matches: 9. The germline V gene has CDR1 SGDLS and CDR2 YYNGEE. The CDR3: CASSLSGRSLSTDTQYF. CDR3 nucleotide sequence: TGTGCCAGCAGTCTTAGCGGGAGGTCATTAAGCACAGATACGCAGTATTTT.

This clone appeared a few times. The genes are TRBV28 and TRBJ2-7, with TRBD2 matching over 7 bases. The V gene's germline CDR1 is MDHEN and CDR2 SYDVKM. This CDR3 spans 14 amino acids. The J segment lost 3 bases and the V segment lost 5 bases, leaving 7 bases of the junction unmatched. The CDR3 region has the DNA TGTGCCAGCAGTGCGGGGGACCCGGGCTACGAGCAGTACTTC. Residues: CASSAGDPGYEQYF.

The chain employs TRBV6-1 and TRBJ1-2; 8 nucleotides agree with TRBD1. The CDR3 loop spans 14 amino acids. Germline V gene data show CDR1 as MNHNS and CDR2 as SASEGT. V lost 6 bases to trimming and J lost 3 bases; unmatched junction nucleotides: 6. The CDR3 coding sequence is TGTGCCAGCAGGAGAGACAGGGGATACTATGGCTACACCTTC. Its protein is CASRRDRGYYGYTF.

CDR3 sequence reads: CASSIQGAVQPQHF. CDR3 DNA sequence: TGTGCCAGCAGCATTCAGGGGGCGGTTCAGCCCCAGCATTTT. The V call is TRBV28, the J call TRBJ1-5, with 8 positions matching TRBD1. V shed 6 bases, J shed 6 bases, and the junction held 7 bases outside the gene matches. Looked up from germline, CDR1 is MDHEN and CDR2 is SYDVKM. The CDR3 has 14 residues. Drawing the rest from reference TRBV28 and TRBJ1-5, the complete variable domain is DVKVTQSSRYLVKRTGEKVFLECVQDMDHENMFWYRQDPGLGLRLIYFSYDVKMKEKGDIPEGYSVSREKKERFSLILESASTNQTSMYLCASSIQGAVQPQHFGDGTRLSIL.

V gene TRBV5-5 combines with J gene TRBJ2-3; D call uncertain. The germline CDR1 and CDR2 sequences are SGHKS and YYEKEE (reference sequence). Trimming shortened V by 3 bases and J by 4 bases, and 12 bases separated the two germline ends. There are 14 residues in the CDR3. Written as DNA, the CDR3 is TGTGCCAGCAGCTCTCTAGTGTTCCCAGATACGCAGTATTTT. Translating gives CASSSLVFPDTQYF.

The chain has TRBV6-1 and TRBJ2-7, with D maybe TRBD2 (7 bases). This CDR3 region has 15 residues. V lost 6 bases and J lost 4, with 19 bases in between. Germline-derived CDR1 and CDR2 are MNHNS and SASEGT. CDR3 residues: CASSRGGAVDYEQYF. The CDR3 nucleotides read TGTGCCAGCAGCCGTGGGGGGGCCGTAGATTACGAGCAGTACTTC.

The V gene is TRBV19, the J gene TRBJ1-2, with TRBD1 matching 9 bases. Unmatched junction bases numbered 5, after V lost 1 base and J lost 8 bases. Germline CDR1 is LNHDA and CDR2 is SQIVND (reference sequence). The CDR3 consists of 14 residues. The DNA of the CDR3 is TGTGCCAGTAGTATAGGGGGACAGGGAAGCGGCTACACCTTC. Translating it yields CASSIGGQGSGYTF.

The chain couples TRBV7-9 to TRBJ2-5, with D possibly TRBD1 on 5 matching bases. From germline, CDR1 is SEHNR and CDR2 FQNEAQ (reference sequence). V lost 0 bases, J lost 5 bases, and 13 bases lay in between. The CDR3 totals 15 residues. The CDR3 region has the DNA TGTGCCAGCAGCTTAGCTGTTAAGGGGTACGAGACCCAGTACTTC. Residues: CASSLAVKGYETQYF.

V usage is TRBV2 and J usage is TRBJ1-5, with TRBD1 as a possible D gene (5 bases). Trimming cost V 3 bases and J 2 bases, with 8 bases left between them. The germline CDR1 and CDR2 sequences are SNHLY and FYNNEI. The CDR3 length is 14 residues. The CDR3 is CASSDREGNQPQHF. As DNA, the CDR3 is TGTGCCAGCAGTGACAGGGAGGGCAATCAGCCCCAGCATTTT.

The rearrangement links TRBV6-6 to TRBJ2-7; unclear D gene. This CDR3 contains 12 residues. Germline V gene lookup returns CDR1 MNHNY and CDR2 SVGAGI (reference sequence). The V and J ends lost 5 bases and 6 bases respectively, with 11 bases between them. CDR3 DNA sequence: TGTGCCAGCAGTCCCTTCTCCGGCGAGCAGTACTTC. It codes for CASSPFSGEQYF.

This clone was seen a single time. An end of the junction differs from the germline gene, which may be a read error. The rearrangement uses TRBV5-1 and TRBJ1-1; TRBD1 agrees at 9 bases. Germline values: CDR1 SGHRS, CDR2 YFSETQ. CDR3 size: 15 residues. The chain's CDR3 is CASSWDTGGRTEAFF. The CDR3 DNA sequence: TGTGCCAGCAGCTGGGACACAGGGGGCAGGACTGAAGCTTTCTTT.

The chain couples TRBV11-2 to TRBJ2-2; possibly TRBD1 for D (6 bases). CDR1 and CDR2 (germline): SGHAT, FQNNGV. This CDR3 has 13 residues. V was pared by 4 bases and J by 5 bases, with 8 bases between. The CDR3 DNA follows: TGTGCCAGCAGCTCCGACAGGACCGGGGAGCTGTTTTTT. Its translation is CASSSDRTGELFF.

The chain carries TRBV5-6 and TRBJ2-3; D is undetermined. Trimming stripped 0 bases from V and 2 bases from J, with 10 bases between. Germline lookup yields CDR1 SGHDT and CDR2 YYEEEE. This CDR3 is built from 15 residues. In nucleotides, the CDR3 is TGTGCCAGCAGCTTGGGCAGCGCCCACACAGATACGCAGTATTTT. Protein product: CASSLGSAHTDTQYF.

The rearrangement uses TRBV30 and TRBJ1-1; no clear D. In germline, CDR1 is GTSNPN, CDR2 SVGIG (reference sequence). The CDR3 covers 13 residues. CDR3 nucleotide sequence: TGTGCTATGGAGGACGGTTTTTTGTATGAAGCTTTCTTT. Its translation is CAMEDGFLYEAFF.

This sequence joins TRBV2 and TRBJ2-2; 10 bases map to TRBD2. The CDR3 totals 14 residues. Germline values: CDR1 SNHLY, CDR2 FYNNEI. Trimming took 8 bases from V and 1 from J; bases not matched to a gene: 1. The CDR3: CASRTSGNTGELFF. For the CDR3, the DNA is TGTGCCAGCCGGACTAGCGGGAACACCGGGGAGCTGTTTTTT.

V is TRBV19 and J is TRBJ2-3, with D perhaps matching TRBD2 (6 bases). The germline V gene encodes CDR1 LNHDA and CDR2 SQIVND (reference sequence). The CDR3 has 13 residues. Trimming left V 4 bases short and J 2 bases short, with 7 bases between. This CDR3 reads CASSSGDTDTQYF. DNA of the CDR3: TGTGCCAGTAGTAGCGGGGACACAGATACGCAGTATTTT.

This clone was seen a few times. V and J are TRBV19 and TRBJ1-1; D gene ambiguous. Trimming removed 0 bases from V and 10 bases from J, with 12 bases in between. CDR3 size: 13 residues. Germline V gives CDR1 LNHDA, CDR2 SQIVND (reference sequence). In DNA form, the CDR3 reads TGTGCCAGTAGTATAGATCTTTGGCGCGGAGCTTTCTTT. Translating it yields CASSIDLWRGAFF.

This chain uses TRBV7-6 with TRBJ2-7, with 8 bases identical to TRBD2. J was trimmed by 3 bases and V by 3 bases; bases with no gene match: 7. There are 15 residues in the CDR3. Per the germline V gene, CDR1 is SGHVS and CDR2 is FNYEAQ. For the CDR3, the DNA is TGTGCCAGCAGCTTCACGCGGGGGGCTAACTACGAGCAGTACTTC. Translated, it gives CASSFTRGANYEQYF.

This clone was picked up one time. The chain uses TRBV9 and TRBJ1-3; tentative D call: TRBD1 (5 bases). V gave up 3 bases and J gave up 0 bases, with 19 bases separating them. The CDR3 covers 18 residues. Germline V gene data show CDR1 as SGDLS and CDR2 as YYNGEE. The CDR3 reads CASSGDLGVGDSGNTIYF. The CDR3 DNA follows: TGTGCCAGCAGCGGAGACTTAGGGGTAGGGGACTCTGGAAACACCATATATTTT.